A selection of T cell receptor beta chains follows, all from one sample in a study of CXCR3-negative and CXCR3-positive naive CD8 T cells. From the 5' RACE reads, TCRdb lists one entry per CDR3 protein and no DNA. Recorded here are about 38,000 distinct CDR3 sequences; the top ten clones represent approximately 14%. The sequencing input was memory CD8+ T cells from blood. The receptors originated from a human donor in good health. Some clones in this sample may be carry-over from other donors' samples. The CDR3 runs from the conserved cysteine through the conserved F or W. Some rows mark clone size as missing; the rest say once, few, many or name a class of expanded clone.

v_gene	abundance	j_gene	CDR3aa
TRBV5-6	-	TRBJ2-7	CASSYGQGANYEQYF
TRBV6-1	-	TRBJ2-5	CASSEIGRETQYF
TRBV2	-	TRBJ2-7	CATEPDRGRSYEQYF
TRBV9	-	TRBJ2-3	CASSVDPDGGTDTQYF
TRBV5-5	-	TRBJ2-1	CASTERNEQFF
TRBV12-3/TRBV12-4	-	TRBJ2-7	CASSLAGDGAYEQYF
TRBV5-1	-	TRBJ2-3	CASSPQPPQAEGSTDTQYF
TRBV29-1	-	TRBJ2-2	CSVRDAGELFF
TRBV5-6	-	TRBJ2-5	CASSPTGVETQYF
TRBV29-1	-	TRBJ2-7	CSVLPGLEAYEQYF
TRBV7-8	-	TRBJ2-1	CASSFWSGDSYNEQFF
TRBV11-2	-	TRBJ2-3	CASALAETDTQYF
TRBV12-3/TRBV12-4	-	TRBJ2-2	CASSSDGLAGVPDTGELFF
TRBV7-9	-	TRBJ1-6	CASSDRDRTENSPLHF
TRBV4-3	-	TRBJ2-1	CASSPIAGENNEQFF
TRBV29-1	-	TRBJ2-1	CSAGTGHASDLGPYNEQFF
TRBV29-1	-	TRBJ2-4	CSVAGLASPLAKNIQYF
TRBV12-3/TRBV12-4	-	TRBJ2-6	CASSQWGEGSGANVLTF
TRBV28	-	TRBJ2-4	CASSLSVVRDRAKNIQYF
TRBV6-5	-	TRBJ2-1	CASSYSAGRGGNEQFF
TRBV5-6	-	TRBJ2-7	CASGQGIGQYF
TRBV25-1	-	TRBJ2-7	CASSLPGLAYEQYF
TRBV12-3/TRBV12-4	-	TRBJ1-1	CASSFGQGTEAFF
TRBV29-1	-	TRBJ2-7	CSVVGGSIEQYF
TRBV29-1	-	TRBJ2-5	CSVEGQHRLAQETQYF
TRBV5-1	-	TRBJ2-5	CASSLEDGPQETQYF
TRBV28	-	TRBJ1-1	CASSSDTANTEAFF
TRBV5-1	-	TRBJ2-1	CASSAGWTSGGLRDEQFF
TRBV29-1	-	TRBJ2-1	CSVDGSPNSGNEQFF
TRBV29-1	-	TRBJ2-1	CSAPERGGNEQFF
TRBV7-2	medium-sized	TRBJ1-6	CASSPRDLDRGNHSPLHF
TRBV28	-	TRBJ1-4	CASRDTGIELFF
TRBV7-2	-	TRBJ2-7	CASSPFGPGEQYF
TRBV28	-	TRBJ1-2	CASSPPGYGYTF
TRBV4-3	medium-sized	TRBJ2-1	CASSPALDRAEQFF
TRBV11-2	-	TRBJ2-1	CASSLAPTGAMSGPYNEQFF
TRBV11-3	-	TRBJ2-5	CASSLYDSEKETQYF
TRBV28	-	TRBJ2-2	CASSLFRSNTGELFF
TRBV29-1	-	TRBJ2-3	CSVASLLGTDTQYF
TRBV10-2	-	TRBJ2-7	CASSPTVGLAGAYEQYF
TRBV14	-	TRBJ2-7	CASSQAYGTDYEQYF
TRBV20-1	-	TRBJ2-7	CSARDTSGYYEQYF
TRBV15	-	TRBJ2-1	CATGTGTQDYNEQFF